This TCR beta chain is from a study of cytomegalovirus exposure and HLA in healthy donors. This clone has a single count. Its antigen is unknown. Study observations and caveats: Immune exposure information available was restricted to CMV serostatus. Later analysis found that TCR beta chains associated with HLA were more clonally expanded than other, equally common chains.

The junction had 18 bases not matched to a gene; V was cut back by 5 bases and J by 8 bases. Looked up from germline, CDR1 is LGHNA and CDR2 is YSLEER. The CDR3 extends over 18 amino acids. PCR primers comprised 60 Vbeta and 13 Jbeta primers. Generated by immunoSEQ multiplex PCR, the TCRdb table keeps only in-frame clones and is missing some. The sample has about 130,000 clones; roughly 75% are singletons. The sample was PBMCs. The chain uses TRBV4-3 and TRBJ2-1, with 10 bases identical to TRBD2. This TCR was sampled from a man younger than 45 in good health and CMV-seronegative. CDR3 loop: CASSSTSRSGGSSDEQFF. CDR3 sequence (DNA): TGCGCCAGCAGCTCCACTTCCCGTAGCGGGGGGAGTAGCGATGAGCAGTTCTTC.